Listed below are T cell receptor beta chains from one sample, sequenced in a study of OX40 agonist ivuxolimab in advanced cancers. Using immunoSEQ multiplex PCR, the repertoire was profiled, and TCRdb retains in-frame clones only, with some absent. The sample lists fewer than 90,000 clones, 85% to 90% seen once, with 2% to 3% in the top ten. The sequences come from CD4+ or CD8+ T cells sorted from blood, collected in a trial of the OX40 agonist ivuxolimab. Receptors originate from an adult with an advanced solid tumor such as melanoma, head and neck, liver or kidney cancer. Both conserved end residues are part of each CDR3. A D gene is named only where the DNA matches it firmly. Size is stated for part of the rows, as once, few or many counts, or as a class when the clone is expanded.

J gene,D gene,V gene,clone size,CDR3 DNA,CDR3 protein
TRBJ1-1,-,TRBV6-1,few,TGTGCCAGCAGTGAATCGGGGTTCACTGAAGCTTTCTTT,CASSESGFTEAFF
TRBJ2-2,TRBD1,TRBV29-1,-,TGCAGCGTTGAAGCCGGGACAGGGAATACCGGGGAGCTGTTTTTT,CSVEAGTGNTGELFF
TRBJ1-3,-,TRBV7-8,-,TGTGCCAGCAGCTTAATTCGGCTAATCAGGGGCACTGGAAACACCATATATTTT,CASSLIRLIRGTGNTIYF
TRBJ1-4,-,TRBV2,-,TGTGCCAGCAGTGTAGGCCCATTGGGTGCAACTAATGAAAAACTGTTTTTT,CASSVGPLGATNEKLFF
TRBJ2-1,-,TRBV4-3,-,TGCGCCAGCAGCCGCAGCAATGAGCAGTTCTTC,CASSRSNEQFF
TRBJ2-2,TRBD2,TRBV5-1,-,TGCGCCAGCAGCTGGACTAGCGGCTCAATTGGAAACACCGGGGAGCTGTTTTTT,CASSWTSGSIGNTGELFF
TRBJ1-1,-,TRBV11-2,once,TGTGCCAGCACCGCTAGGCCCGGGGGCACCCGGAGAGACACTGAAGCTTTCTTT,CASTARPGGTRRDTEAFF
TRBJ1-5,-,TRBV6-5,-,TGTGCCAGCAGTTCAAGAGGGAGCAATCAGCCCCAGCATTTT,CASSSRGSNQPQHF
TRBJ1-2,TRBD1,TRBV5-1,-,TGCGCCAGCACCCCCGACCCAGGGGGCTCTAACTATGGCTACACCTTC,CASTPDPGGSNYGYTF
TRBJ1-1,TRBD1,TRBV27,-,TGTGCCAGCAGTCCACAGGGGAGTACTGAAGCTTTCTTT,CASSPQGSTEAFF
TRBJ2-1,-,TRBV7-2,-,TGTGCCAGCAGCTTGTTAAAGGGGGCCTACAATGAGCAGTTCTTC,CASSLLKGAYNEQFF
TRBJ2-7,-,TRBV19,-,TGTGCCAGTAGTATGTCTGGGGTTGGCTACGAGCAGTACTTC,CASSMSGVGYEQYF
TRBJ2-1,TRBD1,TRBV7-9,-,TGTGCCAGCAGCCTTAGGTCGGGTGACAGGGTAGTCCCTAATGAGCAGTTCTTC,CASSLRSGDRVVPNEQFF
TRBJ1-6,-,TRBV5-1,-,TGCGCCAGCAGCCCGGGAGGGTCGACAGATTATAATTCACCCCTCCACTTT,CASSPGGSTDYNSPLHF
TRBJ1-1,-,TRBV10-3,-,TGTGCCATCAGGGGCGGGGGGAAAGCTTTCTTT,CAIRGGGKAFF
TRBJ1-4,-,TRBV28,-,TGTGCCAGCAGTTCTCCGGGATCCCTGAGGGAAAAACTGTTTTTT,CASSSPGSLREKLFF
TRBJ2-2,-,TRBV30,-,TGTGCCTGGAGTGGGGCCGGGGAGCTGTTTTTT,CAWSGAGELFF
TRBJ2-2,-,TRBV7-2,-,TGTGCCAGCAGCCCGAATTTGGACAGTTTGAACACCGGGGAGCTGTTTTTT,CASSPNLDSLNTGELFF
TRBJ2-3,TRBD1,TRBV9,once,TGTGCCAGCAGCGTAGGCGGGACAGGGGGCACAGATACGCAGTATTTT,CASSVGGTGGTDTQYF
TRBJ2-3,-,TRBV10-3,-,TGTGCCATCAGTGAGCCGAGGACACCTAGCACAGATACGCAGTATTTT,CAISEPRTPSTDTQYF
TRBJ2-3,TRBD2,TRBV15,-,TGTGCCACCAGCACCCGCCTGGTCCTAGCGGGGCTCACAGATACGCAGTATTTT,CATSTRLVLAGLTDTQYF
TRBJ2-3,-,TRBV14,-,TGTGCCAGCAGCCAAATGCCTGTCATTCGCCAGACTCGCACAGATACGCAGTATTTT,CASSQMPVIRQTRTDTQYF
TRBJ2-5,-,TRBV5-1,-,TGCGCCAGCAGCTTGGTTGGGGGGGCCGGGGAGACCCAGTACTTC,CASSLVGGAGETQYF
TRBJ1-4,-,TRBV7-6,-,TGTGCCAGCAGCTGGGCAGTCAATGAAAAACTGTTTTTT,CASSWAVNEKLFF
TRBJ1-2,-,TRBV4-3,-,TGCGCCAGCAGCCAAGATCCTCCCGGGATAAACACCTTC,CASSQDPPGINTF
TRBJ2-7,-,TRBV7-2,once,TGTGCCAGCAGCTTAAGATACGAGCAGTACTTC,CASSLRYEQYF
TRBJ2-2,-,TRBV28,-,TGTGCCAGCAGTCCTGCTCTAGGAGGAACGAACACCGGGGAGCTGTTTTTT,CASSPALGGTNTGELFF
TRBJ2-2,-,TRBV6-1,-,TGTGCCAGCAAGGGGGACAAGACGGGCACCGGGGAGCTGTTTTTT,CASKGDKTGTGELFF
TRBJ2-7,-,TRBV7-9,-,TGTGCCAGCGTGAGCAGCTACGAGCAGTACTTC,CASVSSYEQYF
TRBJ1-2,TRBD1,TRBV19,many,TGTGCCAGTTTCTTTCCGGGACAGGGCTCCTATGGCTACACCTTC,CASFFPGQGSYGYTF
TRBJ2-2,-,TRBV5-1,few,TGCGCCAGCGAAACGGCGAACACCGGGGAGCTGTTTTTT,CASETANTGELFF
TRBJ2-1,-,TRBV12-5,-,TGTGCTAGTGGTTTGGTCGACCTAGGTGAGCAGTTCTTC,CASGLVDLGEQFF
TRBJ2-7,TRBD1,TRBV5-1,-,TGCGCCAGCAGCCCGGAGACCGGGACAGGTTCCGAGCAGTACTTC,CASSPETGTGSEQYF
TRBJ2-1,TRBD1,TRBV12-5,-,TGTGCTAGTGGTTTGGCCAGGGACAGGCAGTTCTTC,CASGLARDRQFF
TRBJ2-2,-,TRBV28,-,TGTGCCAGCAGGCGGCCGCTATTGAACACCGGGGAGCTGTTTTTT,CASRRPLLNTGELFF